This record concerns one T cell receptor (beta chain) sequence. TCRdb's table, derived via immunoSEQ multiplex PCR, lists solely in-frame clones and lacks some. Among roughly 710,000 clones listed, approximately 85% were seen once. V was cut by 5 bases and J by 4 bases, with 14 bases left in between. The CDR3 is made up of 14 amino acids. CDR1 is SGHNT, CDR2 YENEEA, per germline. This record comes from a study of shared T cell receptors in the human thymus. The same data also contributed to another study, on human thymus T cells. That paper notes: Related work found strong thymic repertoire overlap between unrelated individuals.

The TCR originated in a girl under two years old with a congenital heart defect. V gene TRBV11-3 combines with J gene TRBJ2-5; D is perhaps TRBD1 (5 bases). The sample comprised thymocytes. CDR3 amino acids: CASSHQGEAETQYF. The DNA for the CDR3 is TGTGCCAGCAGCCACCAGGGTGAGGCAGAGACCCAGTACTTC. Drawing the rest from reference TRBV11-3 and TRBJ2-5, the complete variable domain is EAGVVQSPRYKIIEKKQPVAFWCNPISGHNTLYWYLQNLGQGPELLIRYENEEAVDDSQLPKDRFSAERLKGVDSTLKIQPAELGDSAVYLCASSHQGEAETQYFGPGTRLLVL.